The 3 T cell receptor beta chains in this list originate from one sample, sequenced in a study of T-cell memory formation after mild COVID-19. TCRdb re-analysed the 5' RACE reads in MiXCR, keeping a single row per CDR3 protein. The sample consists of about 390,000 distinct CDR3 sequences, 16% of them appearing once. Material: PBMCs or a T cell subset sorted from them (not recorded which). All receptors come from a man aged 18 to 29 who had mild COVID-19 (a few samples of this study predate the infection). Cell type and time point are not known.

This clonotype appeared a few times. This rearrangement joins TRBV12-3 or TRBV12-4 to TRBJ1-5; D possibly corresponds to TRBD1 (5 bases). This CDR3 has 15 residues. V was trimmed by 3 bases and J by 7 bases, leaving 16 bases between them. CDR3 sequence (DNA): TGTGCCAGCAGTTTTAGTTTCGGGGCATCGCAGCCCCAGCATTTT. It codes for CASSFSFGASQPQHF.

There are many counts of this clonotype. This chain links TRBV24-1 with TRBJ1-4; 9 bases are a match to TRBD1. The CDR3 is 14 residues long. V lost 3 bases to trimming and J lost 5 bases; unmatched junction nucleotides: 0. CDR1 is KGHDR, CDR2 SFDVKD, per germline. CDR3 loop: CATSDGTGNEKLFF. The DNA for the CDR3 is TGTGCCACCAGTGATGGGACAGGGAATGAAAAACTGTTTTTT.

The V and J genes are TRBV29-1 and TRBJ2-3; weak D call: TRBD2 (6 bases). The CDR3 is 15 amino acids. Germline V CDR1 and CDR2: SQVTM, ANQGSEA. V was shortened by 4 bases and J by 1 base, with 15 bases between the two germline ends. The CDR3 loop is CSVVTGTPRTDTQYF. CDR3 DNA sequence: TGCAGCGTTGTGACTGGGACTCCCCGCACAGATACGCAGTATTTT.